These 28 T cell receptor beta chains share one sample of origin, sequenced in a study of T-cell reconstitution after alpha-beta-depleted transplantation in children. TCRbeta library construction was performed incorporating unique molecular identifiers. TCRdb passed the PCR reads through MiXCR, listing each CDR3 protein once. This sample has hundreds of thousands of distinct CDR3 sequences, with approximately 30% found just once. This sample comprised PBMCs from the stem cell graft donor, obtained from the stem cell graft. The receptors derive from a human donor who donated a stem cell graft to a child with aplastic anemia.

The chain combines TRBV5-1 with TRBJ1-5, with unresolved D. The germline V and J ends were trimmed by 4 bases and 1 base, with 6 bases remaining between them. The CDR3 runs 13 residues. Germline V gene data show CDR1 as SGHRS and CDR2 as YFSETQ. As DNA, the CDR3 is TGCGCCAGCAGCATCGGGAGCAATCAGCCCCAGCATTTT. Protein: CASSIGSNQPQHF.

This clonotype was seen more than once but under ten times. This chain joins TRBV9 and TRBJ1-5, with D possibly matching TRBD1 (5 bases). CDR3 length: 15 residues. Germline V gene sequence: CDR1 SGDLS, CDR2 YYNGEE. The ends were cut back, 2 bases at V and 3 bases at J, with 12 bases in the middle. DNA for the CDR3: TGTGCCAGCAGCGTGACGTCGGGGGTCAATCAGCCCCAGCATTTT. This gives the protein CASSVTSGVNQPQHF. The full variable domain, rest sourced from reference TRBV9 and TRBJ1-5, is DSGVTQTPKHLITATGQRVTLRCSPRSGDLSVYWYQQSLDQGLQFLIQYYNGEERAKGNILERFSAQQFPDLHSELNLSSLELGDSALYFCASSVTSGVNQPQHFGDGTRLSIL.

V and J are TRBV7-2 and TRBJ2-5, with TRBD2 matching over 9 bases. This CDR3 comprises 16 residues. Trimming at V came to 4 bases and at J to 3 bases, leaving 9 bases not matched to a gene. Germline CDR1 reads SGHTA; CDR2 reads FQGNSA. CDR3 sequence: CASSSEAIAGEETQYF. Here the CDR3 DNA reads TGTGCCAGCAGCTCGGAAGCTATAGCGGGAGAAGAGACCCAGTACTTC.

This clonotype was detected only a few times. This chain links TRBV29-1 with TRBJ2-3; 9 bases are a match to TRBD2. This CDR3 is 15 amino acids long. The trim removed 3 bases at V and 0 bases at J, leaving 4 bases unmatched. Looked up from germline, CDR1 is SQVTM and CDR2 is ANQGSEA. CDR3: CSVESSGVSTDTQYF. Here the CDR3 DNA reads TGCAGCGTTGAGTCTAGCGGGGTTAGCACAGATACGCAGTATTTT.

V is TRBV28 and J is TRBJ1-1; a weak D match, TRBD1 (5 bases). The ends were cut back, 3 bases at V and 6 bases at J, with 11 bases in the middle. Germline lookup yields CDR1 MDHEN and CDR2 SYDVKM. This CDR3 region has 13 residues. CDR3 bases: TGTGCCAGCAGTTTCCAGGGATGGGCTGAAGCTTTCTTT. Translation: CASSFQGWAEAFF. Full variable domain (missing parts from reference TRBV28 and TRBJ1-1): DVKVTQSSRYLVKRTGEKVFLECVQDMDHENMFWYRQDPGLGLRLIYFSYDVKMKEKGDIPEGYSVSREKKERFSLILESASTNQTSMYLCASSFQGWAEAFFGQGTRLTVV.

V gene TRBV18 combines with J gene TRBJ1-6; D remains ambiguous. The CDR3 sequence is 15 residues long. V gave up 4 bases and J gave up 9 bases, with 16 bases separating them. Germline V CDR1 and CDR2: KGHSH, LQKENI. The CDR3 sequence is CASSLGKTLSSPLHF. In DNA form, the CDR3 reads TGTGCCAGCTCACTGGGGAAGACATTAAGTTCACCCCTCCACTTT.

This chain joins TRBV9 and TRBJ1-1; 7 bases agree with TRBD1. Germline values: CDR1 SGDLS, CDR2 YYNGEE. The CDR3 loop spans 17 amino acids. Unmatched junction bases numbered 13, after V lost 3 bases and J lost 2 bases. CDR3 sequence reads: CASSGTRGMEANTEAFF. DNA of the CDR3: TGTGCCAGCAGCGGAACCAGGGGGATGGAGGCTAACACTGAAGCTTTCTTT.

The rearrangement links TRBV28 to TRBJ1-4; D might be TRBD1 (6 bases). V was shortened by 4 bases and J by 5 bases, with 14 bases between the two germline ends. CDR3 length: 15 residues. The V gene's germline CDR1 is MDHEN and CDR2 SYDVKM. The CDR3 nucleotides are TGTGCCAGCAGTTCGACAGGACGAGTGAATGAAAAACTGTTTTTT. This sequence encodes CASSSTGRVNEKLFF.

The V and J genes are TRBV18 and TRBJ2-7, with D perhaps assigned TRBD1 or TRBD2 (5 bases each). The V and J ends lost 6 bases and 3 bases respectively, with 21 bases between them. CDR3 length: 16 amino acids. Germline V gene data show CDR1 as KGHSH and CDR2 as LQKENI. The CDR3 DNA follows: TGTGCCAGCTCCCTAGGCAGGGACCCCGAAAACTACGAGCAGTACGTC. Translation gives CASSLGRDPENYEQYV.

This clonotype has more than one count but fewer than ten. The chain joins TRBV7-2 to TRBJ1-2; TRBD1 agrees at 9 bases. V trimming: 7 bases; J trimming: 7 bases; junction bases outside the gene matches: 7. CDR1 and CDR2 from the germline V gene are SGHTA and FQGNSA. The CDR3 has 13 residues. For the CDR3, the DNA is TGTGCCAGCACCCCGGACAGGGGAGGTGGCTACACCTTC. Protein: CASTPDRGGGYTF. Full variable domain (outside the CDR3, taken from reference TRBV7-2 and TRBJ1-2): GAGVSQSPSNKVTEKGKDVELRCDPISGHTALYWYRQSLGQGLEFLIYFQGNSAPDKSGLPSDRFSAERTGGSVSTLTIQRTQQEDSAVYLCASTPDRGGGYTFGSGTRLTVV.

The CDR3 spells CASTVAVGGETQYF. In DNA, the CDR3 is TGTGCCAGCACCGTAGCCGTGGGTGGAGAGACCCAGTACTTC. This rearrangement joins TRBV12-3 or TRBV12-4 to TRBJ2-5; D is ambiguous. The V end was cut by 7 bases, the J end by 4 bases, with 16 bases between. The CDR3 length is 14 residues.

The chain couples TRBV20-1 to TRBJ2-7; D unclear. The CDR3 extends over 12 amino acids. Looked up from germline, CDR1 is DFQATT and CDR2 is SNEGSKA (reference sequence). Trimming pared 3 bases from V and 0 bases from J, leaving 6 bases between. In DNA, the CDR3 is TGCAGTGCTAGTCCAGACTCCTACGAGCAGTACTTC. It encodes CSASPDSYEQYF.

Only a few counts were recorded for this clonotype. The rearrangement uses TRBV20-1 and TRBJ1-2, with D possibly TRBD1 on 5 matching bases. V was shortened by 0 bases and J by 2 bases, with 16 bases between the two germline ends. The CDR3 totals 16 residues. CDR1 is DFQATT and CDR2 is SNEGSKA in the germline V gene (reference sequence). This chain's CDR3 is CSARDSEWQGNYGYTF. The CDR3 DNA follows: TGCAGTGCTAGAGATTCGGAGTGGCAGGGAAACTATGGCTACACCTTC.

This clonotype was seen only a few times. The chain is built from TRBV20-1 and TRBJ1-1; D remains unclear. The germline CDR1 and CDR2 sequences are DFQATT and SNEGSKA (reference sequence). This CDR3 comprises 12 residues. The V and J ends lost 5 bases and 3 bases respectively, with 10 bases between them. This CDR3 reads CSAYHRHTEAFF. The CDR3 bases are TGCAGTGCTTACCACCGACACACTGAAGCTTTCTTT.

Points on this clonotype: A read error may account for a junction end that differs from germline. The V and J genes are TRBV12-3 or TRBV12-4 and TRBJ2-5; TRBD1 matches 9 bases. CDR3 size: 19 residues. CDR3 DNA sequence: TGTGCCAGCAGTTTAAGGGACAGGGTGATCAGCGGGAACCAAGAGATCCAGTACTTC. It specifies CASSLRDRVISGNQEIQYF.

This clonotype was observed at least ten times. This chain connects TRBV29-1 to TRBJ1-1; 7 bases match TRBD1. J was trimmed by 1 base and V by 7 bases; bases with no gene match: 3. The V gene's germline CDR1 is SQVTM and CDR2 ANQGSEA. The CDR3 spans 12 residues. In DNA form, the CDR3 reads TGCAGCGGAAGACAGGGGAACACTGAAGCTTTCTTT. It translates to CSGRQGNTEAFF.

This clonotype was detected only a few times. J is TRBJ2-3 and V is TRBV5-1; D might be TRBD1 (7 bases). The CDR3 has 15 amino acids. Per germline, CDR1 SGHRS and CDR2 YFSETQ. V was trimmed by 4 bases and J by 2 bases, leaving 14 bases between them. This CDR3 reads CASSGGTANTDTQYF. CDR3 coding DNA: TGCGCCAGCAGCGGCGGGACAGCCAACACAGATACGCAGTATTTT.

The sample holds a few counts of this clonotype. The DNA for the CDR3 is TGTGCCAGCAGCCAGATAGCGGGAGGCGTTACAGATACGCAGTATTTT. Its translation: CASSQIAGGVTDTQYF. The chain employs TRBV14 and TRBJ2-3; TRBD2 aligns across 10 bases. V shed 3 bases, J shed 3 bases, and the junction held 6 bases outside the gene matches. CDR3 size: 16 residues. Germline V gene data show CDR1 as SGHDN and CDR2 as FVKESK.

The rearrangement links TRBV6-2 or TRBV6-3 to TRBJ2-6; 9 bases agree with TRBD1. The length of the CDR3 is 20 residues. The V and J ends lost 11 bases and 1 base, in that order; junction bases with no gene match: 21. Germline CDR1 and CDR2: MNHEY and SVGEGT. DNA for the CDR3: TGTGCCGTTCGTGGGGATCCGGGACAGGGAAGTCGGTCTGGGGCCAACGTCCTGACTTTC. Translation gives CAVRGDPGQGSRSGANVLTF.

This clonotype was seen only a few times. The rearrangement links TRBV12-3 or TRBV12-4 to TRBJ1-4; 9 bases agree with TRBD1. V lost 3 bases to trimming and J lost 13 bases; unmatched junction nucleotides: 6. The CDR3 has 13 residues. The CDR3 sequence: CASSLVRQGVLFF. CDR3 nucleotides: TGTGCCAGCAGTTTGGTTAGACAGGGGGTACTGTTTTTT.

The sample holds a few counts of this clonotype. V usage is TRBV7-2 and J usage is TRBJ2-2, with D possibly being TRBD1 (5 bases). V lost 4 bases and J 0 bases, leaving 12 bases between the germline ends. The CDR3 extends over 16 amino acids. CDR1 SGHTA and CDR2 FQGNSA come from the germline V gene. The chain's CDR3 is CASSSIDSPNTGELFF. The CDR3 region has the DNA TGTGCCAGCAGCTCCATTGACAGCCCGAACACCGGGGAGCTGTTTTTT.

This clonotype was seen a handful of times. CDR3 loop: CSARAGVGNSPLHF. CDR3 coding DNA: TGCAGTGCTAGAGCGGGGGTTGGGAATTCACCCCTCCACTTT. The chain is built from TRBV20-1 and TRBJ1-6; D perhaps matches TRBD1 (5 bases). CDR3 length equals 14 residues. V was shortened by 1 base and J by 7 bases, with 11 bases between the two germline ends. Germline V gives CDR1 DFQATT, CDR2 SNEGSKA (reference sequence).

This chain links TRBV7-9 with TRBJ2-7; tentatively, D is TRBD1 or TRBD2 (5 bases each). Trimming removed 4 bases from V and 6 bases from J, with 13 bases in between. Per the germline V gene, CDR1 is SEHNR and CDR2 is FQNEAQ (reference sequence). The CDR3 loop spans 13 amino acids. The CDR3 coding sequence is TGTGCCAGCAGCTCTCCCCGGGACGGCGAGCAGTACTTC. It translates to CASSSPRDGEQYF. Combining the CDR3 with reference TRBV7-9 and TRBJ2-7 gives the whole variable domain DTGVSQNPRHKITKRGQNVTFRCDPISEHNRLYWYRQTLGQGPEFLTYFQNEAQLEKSRLLSDRFSAERPKGSFSTLEIQRTEQGDSAMYLCASSSPRDGEQYFGPGTRLTVT.

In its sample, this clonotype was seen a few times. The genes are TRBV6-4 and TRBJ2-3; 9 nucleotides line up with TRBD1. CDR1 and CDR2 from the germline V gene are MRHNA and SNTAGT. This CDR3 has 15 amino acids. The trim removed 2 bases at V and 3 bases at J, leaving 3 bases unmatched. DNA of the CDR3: TGTGCCAGCAGTGACCCGGACAGGGGAACAGATACGCAGTATTTT. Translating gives CASSDPDRGTDTQYF.

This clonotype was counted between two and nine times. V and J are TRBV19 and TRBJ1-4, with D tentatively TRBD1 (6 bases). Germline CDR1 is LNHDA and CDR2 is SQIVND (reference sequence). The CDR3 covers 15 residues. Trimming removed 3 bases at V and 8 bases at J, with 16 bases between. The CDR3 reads CASSIPTGGKEKLFF. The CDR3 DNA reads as TGTGCCAGTAGTATCCCGACAGGAGGGAAAGAAAAACTGTTTTTT.

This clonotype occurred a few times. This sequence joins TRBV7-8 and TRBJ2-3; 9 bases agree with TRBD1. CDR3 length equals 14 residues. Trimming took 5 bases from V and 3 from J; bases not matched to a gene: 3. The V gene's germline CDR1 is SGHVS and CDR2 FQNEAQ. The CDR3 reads CASSIGQGTDTQYF. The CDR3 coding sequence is TGTGCCAGCAGCATAGGACAGGGGACAGATACGCAGTATTTT.

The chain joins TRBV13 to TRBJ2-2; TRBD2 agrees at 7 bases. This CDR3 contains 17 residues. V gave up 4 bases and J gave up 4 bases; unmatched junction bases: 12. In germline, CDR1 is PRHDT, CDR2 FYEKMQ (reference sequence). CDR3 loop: CASSYGTKRLITGELFF. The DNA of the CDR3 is TGTGCCAGCAGCTACGGGACTAAACGGCTTATCACCGGGGAGCTGTTTTTT.

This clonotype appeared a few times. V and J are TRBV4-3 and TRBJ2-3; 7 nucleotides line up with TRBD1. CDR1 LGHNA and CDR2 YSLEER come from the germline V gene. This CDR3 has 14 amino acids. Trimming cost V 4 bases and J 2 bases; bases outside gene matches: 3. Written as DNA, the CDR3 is TGCGCCAGCAGCCCCGGGACAGACACAGATACGCAGTATTTT. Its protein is CASSPGTDTDTQYF.